What follows is one T cell receptor beta chain and its context. Its antigen is unknown. The data are from a study of cytomegalovirus exposure and HLA in healthy donors. Study-wide results and limits: The study put under 200 TCR beta chains on its list as cytomegalovirus-associated.

PCR employed 60 Vbeta and 13 Jbeta primers. The data were produced by immunoSEQ multiplex PCR, yet TCRdb's version contains in-frame clones alone and is incomplete. The sample lists 60,000 to 70,000 clones; around 80% were seen once. V lost 4 bases and J lost 3, with 16 bases in between. CDR1 SGHDT and CDR2 YYEEEE come from the germline V gene. This CDR3 is 15 amino acids long. This clonotype originated in a man over 45 in good health and CMV-seronegative. The sequenced material came from PBMCs. The chain recombines TRBV5-6 with TRBJ1-1; D uncertain. The CDR3 sequence: CASSRDLGVDTEAFF. Here the CDR3 DNA reads TGTGCCAGCAGCCGCGACTTGGGTGTCGACACTGAAGCTTTCTTT.